The present entry profiles one TCR beta chain with its context. The sample is drawn from a study of blood T cell repertoires in COVID-19. Whole-study context: From the United States, Italy and Spain came samples of acute and convalescent COVID-19.

The germline V gene encodes CDR1 SEHNR and CDR2 FQNEAQ (reference sequence). V lost 5 bases and J lost 4, with 20 bases in between. CDR3 size: 16 residues. Seattle's cohort entered during active infection and was followed longitudinally. This table comes from immunoSEQ multiplex PCR, and its TCRdb copy is limited to in-frame clones, with some not included. The table records about 160,000 clones, roughly 90% of them present only once. This chain joins TRBV7-9 and TRBJ1-2, with D possibly TRBD1 on 6 matching bases. This clonotype was sampled from a man younger than 45 with COVID-19, enrolled during active disease. The material sequenced was peripheral blood. The CDR3 sequence is CASSGGTGGSGYGYTF. The CDR3 coding sequence is TGTGCCAGCAGCGGAGGCACGGGGGGCTCGGGCTATGGCTACACCTTC.